Listed below are T cell receptor beta chains from one sample, sequenced in a study of vaccination and CD4 T cells after COVID-19. These receptors lack a known antigen. TCRdb itself ran the PCR reads through MiXCR, one entry per CDR3 protein. This sample carries around 5,000 distinct CDR3 sequences, over 45% of them seen once, and the ten largest clones take just over 60%. Source material: CD4+ T cells from blood, cultured in vitro. The receptors come from a human donor who had recovered from COVID-19. Each CDR3 is given without its conserved first and last residue.

j_gene | v_gene | CDR3aa
TRBJ1-1 | TRBV23-1 | ASSQQRTGGWRNTEAF
TRBJ2-3 | TRBV5-5 | ASSIGQGTDTQY
TRBJ1-2 | TRBV12-5 | ASGTPPGQVPSFRFVNYGYT
TRBJ1-3 | TRBV12-3/TRBV12-4 | ASSFEGNTIY
TRBJ2-5 | TRBV7-2 | ASSSGTSDTETQY
TRBJ1-2 | TRBV5-1 | ASSSTQGANRGYT
TRBJ2-5 | TRBV20-1 | SARSGGSQETQY
TRBJ1-2 | TRBV6-1 | ASSRGTTLQYGYT
TRBJ2-5 | TRBV6-4 | ASSELRTSGGFEEETQY
TRBJ1-2 | TRBV11-3 | ASSRDRNYGYT
TRBJ2-1 | TRBV7-2 | ASSLSGGGYNEQF
TRBJ2-3 | TRBV20-1 | SAVDRGFTDTQY
TRBJ2-5 | TRBV5-6 | ASSLTVQETQY
TRBJ2-3 | TRBV18 | ASSPQRGVNTDTQY
TRBJ1-5 | TRBV19 | ASRESGGAGQPQH
TRBJ1-1 | TRBV6-4 | ASKQAAEGSEAF
TRBJ1-4 | TRBV7-8 | ASSRSGQGVQIEKLF
TRBJ2-4 | TRBV20-1 | SQTGGEGKNIQY
TRBJ1-6 | TRBV30 | ACTGQGRGGSPLH
TRBJ1-3 | TRBV7-2 | ASSPGGPGNTIY